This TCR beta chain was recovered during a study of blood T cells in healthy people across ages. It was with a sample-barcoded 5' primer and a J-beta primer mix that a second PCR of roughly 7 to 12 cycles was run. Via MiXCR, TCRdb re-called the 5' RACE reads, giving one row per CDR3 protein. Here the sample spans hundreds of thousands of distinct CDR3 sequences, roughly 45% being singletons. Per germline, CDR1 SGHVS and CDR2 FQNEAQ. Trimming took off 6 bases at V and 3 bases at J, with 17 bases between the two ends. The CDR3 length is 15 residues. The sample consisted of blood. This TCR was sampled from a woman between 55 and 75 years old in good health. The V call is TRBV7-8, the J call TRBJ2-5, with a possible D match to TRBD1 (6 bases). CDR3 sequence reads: CASSFSRDKEETQYF. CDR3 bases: TGTGCCAGCAGTTTTAGCCGGGACAAAGAAGAGACCCAGTACTTC.